Listed below are T cell receptor beta chains from one sample, sequenced in a study of blood T cell repertoires in COVID-19. Assay used: immunoSEQ multiplex PCR; TCRdb lists only in-frame clones, some missing. The data show around 76,000 clones, around 91% seen once. The sample taken for sequencing was peripheral blood. All receptors come from a human donor in a cohort sampled during active COVID-19. Each CDR3 is given with its conserved first and last residue. Fields, in order: D gene, CDR3 length, clone size, V gene, J gene, CDR3 protein, CDR3 DNA. A D gene is named only where the DNA matches it firmly. A clone size is listed for some rows: how often the clone was seen (once, few, many), or a class if it is expanded.

D: .; length: 11; size: .; V: TRBV11-2; J: TRBJ2-3; CDR3: CASSSRSTQYF; DNA: TGTGCCAGCAGCTCCAGGTCTACGCAGTATTTT
D: TRBD2; length: 15; size: .; V: TRBV7-8; J: TRBJ2-1; CDR3: CASSFILAGRNEQFF; DNA: TGTGCCAGCAGCTTTATACTAGCGGGGAGGAATGAGCAGTTCTTC
D: .; length: 16; size: .; V: TRBV10-3; J: TRBJ1-1; CDR3: CAISEISFGGGLTAFF; DNA: TGTGCCATCAGTGAGATAAGTTTTGGAGGTGGCCTAACAGCTTTCTTT
D: TRBD1; length: 19; size: .; V: TRBV18; J: TRBJ1-5; CDR3: CASSLVSIQGARSNQPQHF; DNA: TGTGCCAGCTCACTCGTATCGATACAGGGGGCGAGGAGCAATCAGCCCCAGCATTTT
D: .; length: 15; size: .; V: TRBV18; J: TRBJ1-2; CDR3: CASSDAGAAYDGYTF; DNA: TGTGCCAGCTCAGACGCGGGGGCCGCGTATGATGGCTACACCTTC
D: .; length: 17; size: .; V: TRBV7-6; J: TRBJ2-6; CDR3: CASSLGQVNSGANVLTF; DNA: TGTGCCAGCAGCTTAGGACAGGTTAACTCTGGGGCCAACGTCCTGACTTTC
D: TRBD1; length: 14; size: .; V: TRBV7-2; J: TRBJ2-7; CDR3: CASSTQTGSYEQYF; DNA: TGTGCCAGCAGCACGCAGACAGGGTCTTACGAGCAGTACTTC
D: .; length: 14; size: .; V: TRBV7-2; J: TRBJ2-1; CDR3: CASSPGGSDAEQFF; DNA: TGTGCCAGCAGCCCAGGGGGGAGTGACGCCGAGCAGTTCTTC
D: .; length: 13; size: .; V: TRBV12-3/TRBV12-4; J: TRBJ2-7; CDR3: CASSLRGMYEQYF; DNA: TGTGCCAGCAGTTTGAGAGGGATGTACGAGCAGTACTTC
D: .; length: 13; size: once; V: TRBV7-9; J: TRBJ1-3; CDR3: CASSSQDGNTIYF; DNA: TGTGCCAGCAGCTCACAGGATGGAAACACCATATATTTT
D: .; length: 12; size: .; V: TRBV18; J: TRBJ2-1; CDR3: CASSPTGSEQFF; DNA: TGTGCCAGCTCACCAACGGGATCTGAGCAGTTCTTC
D: .; length: 15; size: .; V: TRBV7-2; J: TRBJ2-3; CDR3: CASSPQSSVPDTQYF; DNA: TGTGCCAGCAGCCCACAGAGTAGCGTCCCAGATACGCAGTATTTT
D: .; length: 18; size: .; V: TRBV3-1/TRBV3-2; J: TRBJ2-6; CDR3: CASSLGLITISGANVLTF; DNA: TGTGCCAGCAGCCTTGGACTAATTACAATATCTGGGGCCAACGTCCTGACTTTC
D: .; length: 14; size: .; V: TRBV5-6; J: TRBJ2-7; CDR3: CASSLGDTDYEQYF; DNA: TGTGCCAGCAGCTTGGGCGACACCGACTACGAGCAGTACTTC
D: .; length: 13; size: .; V: TRBV27; J: TRBJ2-5; CDR3: CASSLGRQETQYF; DNA: TGTGCCAGCAGTCTGGGGCGGCAAGAGACCCAGTACTTC
D: .; length: 14; size: .; V: TRBV2; J: TRBJ2-1; CDR3: CASSADSSYNEQFF; DNA: TGTGCCAGCAGTGCTGATAGCTCCTACAATGAGCAGTTCTTC
D: TRBD1; length: 16; size: .; V: TRBV29-1; J: TRBJ2-5; CDR3: CSVEDPDRGTRETQYF; DNA: TGCAGCGTTGAAGATCCCGACAGGGGGACACGAGAGACCCAGTACTTC
D: TRBD2; length: 13; size: .; V: TRBV6-5; J: TRBJ2-7; CDR3: CASSQRDRHEQYF; DNA: TGTGCCAGCAGCCAGCGGGACCGCCACGAGCAGTACTTC
D: .; length: 16; size: once; V: TRBV23-1; J: TRBJ2-2; CDR3: CASSQWGQPDTGELFF; DNA: TGCGCCAGCAGTCAATGGGGCCAGCCGGACACCGGGGAGCTGTTTTTT
D: .; length: 14; size: .; V: TRBV19; J: TRBJ2-5; CDR3: CASSSLDRKETQYF; DNA: TGTGCCAGTAGCTCACTCGACAGGAAAGAGACCCAGTACTTC
D: .; length: 12; size: .; V: TRBV29-1; J: TRBJ2-5; CDR3: CSERGSGETQYF; DNA: TGCAGCGAAAGAGGGTCGGGAGAGACCCAGTACTTC
D: .; length: 12; size: once; V: TRBV13; J: TRBJ1-2; CDR3: CASSSPYYGYTF; DNA: TGTGCCAGCAGCTCCCCATACTATGGCTACACCTTC
D: .; length: 13; size: few; V: TRBV2; J: TRBJ2-3; CDR3: CASGFDFADTQYF; DNA: TGTGCCAGCGGTTTCGACTTCGCAGATACGCAGTATTTT
D: .; length: 16; size: .; V: TRBV6-6; J: TRBJ2-1; CDR3: CASSPPGSSSYNEQFF; DNA: TGTGCCAGCAGCCCTCCCGGGAGCAGCTCCTACAATGAGCAGTTCTTC
D: .; length: 12; size: .; V: TRBV6-4; J: TRBJ2-5; CDR3: CASSAPGGTQYF; DNA: TGTGCCAGCAGTGCTCCCGGGGGGACCCAGTACTTC
D: .; length: 14; size: .; V: TRBV25-1; J: TRBJ1-2; CDR3: CASSGVQERGGYTF; DNA: TGTGCCAGCAGTGGGGTACAGGAGAGAGGAGGCTACACCTTC
D: TRBD1; length: 15; size: .; V: TRBV4-3; J: TRBJ2-7; CDR3: CASSQGRTGGYEQYF; DNA: TGCGCCAGCAGCCAAGGTCGGACAGGGGGCTACGAGCAGTACTTC
D: TRBD2; length: 13; size: once; V: TRBV11-2; J: TRBJ2-7; CDR3: CASSFSGGDEQYF; DNA: TGTGCCAGCAGCTTTAGCGGGGGGGACGAGCAGTACTTC
D: TRBD1; length: 17; size: .; V: TRBV4-1; J: TRBJ1-4; CDR3: CASSPIDLGTGGSKLFF; DNA: TGCGCCAGCAGCCCAATTGACCTCGGGACAGGGGGTTCAAAACTGTTTTTT
D: TRBD2; length: 15; size: once; V: TRBV5-4; J: TRBJ2-3; CDR3: CASSTRTSGGDTQYF; DNA: TGTGCCAGCAGCACTCGGACTAGCGGGGGCGATACGCAGTATTTT
D: .; length: 13; size: .; V: TRBV7-2; J: TRBJ1-1; CDR3: CASSLGMNTEAFF; DNA: TGTGCCAGCAGCTTAGGTATGAACACTGAAGCTTTCTTT
D: .; length: 13; size: .; V: TRBV7-2; J: TRBJ2-7; CDR3: CASSLGHRDEQYF; DNA: TGTGCCAGCAGCCTCGGGCACAGGGACGAGCAGTACTTC
D: .; length: 14; size: .; V: TRBV3-1/TRBV3-2; J: TRBJ2-7; CDR3: CASSQTGWEYEQYF; DNA: TGTGCCAGCAGCCAAACAGGGTGGGAGTACGAGCAGTACTTC
D: TRBD2; length: 15; size: .; V: TRBV7-7; J: TRBJ2-3; CDR3: CASSFGLADTDTQYF; DNA: TGTGCCAGCAGCTTCGGACTAGCGGACACAGATACGCAGTATTTT
D: TRBD2; length: 19; size: once; V: TRBV9; J: TRBJ2-2; CDR3: CASSPRGLAGGRVGGELFF; DNA: TGTGCCAGCAGCCCCCGTGGACTAGCGGGGGGGCGCGTCGGCGGGGAGCTGTTTTTT
D: TRBD2; length: 16; size: few; V: TRBV19; J: TRBJ2-2; CDR3: CASSIASGGAPGELFF; DNA: TGTGCCAGTAGTATAGCCAGCGGGGGGGCCCCCGGGGAGCTGTTTTTT
D: .; length: 12; size: .; V: TRBV10-3; J: TRBJ2-2; CDR3: CAISGITGELFF; DNA: TGTGCCATCAGCGGGATCACCGGGGAGCTGTTTTTT
D: .; length: 14; size: .; V: TRBV18; J: TRBJ2-1; CDR3: CASSPQTSRNEQFF; DNA: TGTGCCAGCTCACCACAGACTTCTCGTAATGAGCAGTTCTTC
D: .; length: 15; size: .; V: TRBV18; J: TRBJ2-7; CDR3: CASSRPPRGSYEQYF; DNA: TGTGCCAGCTCACGACCCCCCCGAGGGTCCTACGAGCAGTACTTC
D: .; length: 17; size: .; V: TRBV7-2; J: TRBJ2-7; CDR3: CASSLVGGGAGFYEQYF; DNA: TGTGCCAGCAGCTTAGTAGGTGGGGGGGCCGGTTTCTACGAGCAGTACTTC
D: .; length: 13; size: many; V: TRBV4-2; J: TRBJ1-5; CDR3: CASSQDTEQPQHF; DNA: TGTGCCAGCAGCCAAGATACGGAGCAGCCCCAGCATTTT
D: .; length: 12; size: .; V: TRBV13; J: TRBJ1-1; CDR3: CASSSLGGEAFF; DNA: TGTGCCAGCAGCTCCCTAGGGGGTGAAGCTTTCTTT
D: TRBD2; length: 13; size: .; V: TRBV5-4; J: TRBJ2-1; CDR3: CASSLISGGEQFF; DNA: TGTGCCAGCAGCTTGATTAGCGGGGGGGAGCAGTTCTTC
D: TRBD2; length: 15; size: .; V: TRBV11-2; J: TRBJ2-3; CDR3: CASSPNVAGGDTQYF; DNA: TGTGCCAGCAGTCCTAATGTAGCGGGGGGGGATACGCAGTATTTT
D: TRBD2; length: 16; size: .; V: TRBV6-6; J: TRBJ2-1; CDR3: CASRPTMAGGSNEQFF; DNA: TGTGCCAGCAGACCCACCATGGCGGGGGGGTCCAATGAGCAGTTCTTC
D: TRBD2; length: 15; size: .; V: TRBV3-1/TRBV3-2; J: TRBJ2-1; CDR3: CASSPTSGGTPEQFF; DNA: TGTGCCAGCAGCCCGACTAGCGGGGGGACGCCAGAGCAGTTCTTC
D: .; length: 13; size: once; V: TRBV12-3/TRBV12-4; J: TRBJ1-4; CDR3: CASRRATNEKLFF; DNA: TGTGCCAGCCGGAGGGCGACTAATGAAAAACTGTTTTTT
D: TRBD1; length: 15; size: .; V: TRBV18; J: TRBJ2-1; CDR3: CASSSRDRGHNEQFF; DNA: TGTGCCAGCTCAAGCCGGGACAGGGGGCACAATGAGCAGTTCTTC
D: .; length: 15; size: .; V: TRBV11-2; J: TRBJ2-2; CDR3: CASSFLQGRTGELFF; DNA: TGTGCCAGCAGCTTCCTACAGGGGAGGACCGGGGAGCTGTTTTTT
D: .; length: 13; size: once; V: TRBV11-2; J: TRBJ1-2; CDR3: CASSFTGFYGYTF; DNA: TGTGCCAGCAGCTTTACAGGCTTCTATGGCTACACCTTC